This entry lists 8 T cell receptor beta chains sequenced from one sample in a study of T cells in localized non-small cell lung cancer. Sequenced by immunoSEQ multiplex PCR; TCRdb stores in-frame clones only, minus some. The sample shows roughly 25,000 clones, about 92% of them seen only once. Sample: peripheral blood, taken before any cancer treatment. The source of these receptors is a man aged 35 to 70 with stage III squamous cell lung carcinoma.

This clone counts as medium-sized. CDR3 amino acids: CASSPPTGWGTEAFF. The CDR3 DNA is TGTGCCAGCTCACCACCCACAGGGTGGGGGACTGAAGCTTTCTTT. This rearrangement joins TRBV18 to TRBJ1-1; weak D call: TRBD1 (6 bases). The V gene lost 0 bases and the J gene lost 5 bases, with 13 bases spanning the gap. Germline V gene data show CDR1 as KGHSH and CDR2 as LQKENI. The CDR3 is made up of 15 amino acids.

The chain links TRBV9 to TRBJ2-5; tentative D call: TRBD1 (5 bases). CDR1 SGDLS and CDR2 YYNGEE come from the germline V gene. This CDR3 spans 14 amino acids. V lost 0 bases to trimming and J lost 3 bases, with 9 bases between them. CDR3 region: CASSVAPREETQYF. CDR3 in DNA: TGTGCCAGCAGCGTAGCTCCCAGGGAAGAGACCCAGTACTTC.

V usage is TRBV5-6 and J usage is TRBJ1-4; 10 nucleotides align to TRBD1. Germline loops: CDR1 SGHDT, CDR2 YYEEEE. The CDR3 totals 15 residues. With V trimmed by 5 bases and J by 8 bases, 9 bases remained unmatched. In DNA, the CDR3 is TGTGCCAGCAGTTTTACCGGGACAGGGGACGAAAAACTGTTTTTT. Translated, it gives CASSFTGTGDEKLFF.

The chain carries TRBV30 and TRBJ1-1; D is uncertain. V lost 0 bases, J lost 5 bases, and 13 bases lay in between. There are 14 residues in the CDR3. Germline V CDR1 and CDR2: GTSNPN, SVGIG (reference sequence). The chain's CDR3 is CAWSVKGGGTEAFF. CDR3 nucleotides: TGTGCCTGGAGTGTAAAGGGAGGTGGGACTGAAGCTTTCTTT. The whole variable domain, filled in from reference TRBV30 and TRBJ1-1, reads SQTIHQWPATLVQPVGSPLSLECTVEGTSNPNLYWYRQAAGRGLQLLFYSVGIGQISSEVPQNLSASRPQDRQFILSSKKLLLSDSGFYLCAWSVKGGGTEAFFGQGTRLTVV.

J is TRBJ2-1 and V is TRBV7-2; the D gene could be TRBD1 or TRBD2 (7 bases each). Germline V gene sequence: CDR1 SGHTA, CDR2 FQGNSA. This CDR3 has 16 amino acids. V shed 5 bases and J shed 5 bases, with 19 bases lying between them. CDR3 sequence reads: CASSPRGLRENNEQFF. CDR3 DNA sequence: TGTGCCAGCAGCCCCAGGGGGTTGCGGGAGAACAATGAGCAGTTCTTC. Combining the CDR3 with reference TRBV7-2 and TRBJ2-1 gives the whole variable domain GAGVSQSPSNKVTEKGKDVELRCDPISGHTALYWYRQSLGQGLEFLIYFQGNSAPDKSGLPSDRFSAERTGGSVSTLTIQRTQQEDSAVYLCASSPRGLRENNEQFFGPGTRLTVL.

J is TRBJ2-3 and V is TRBV2, with D perhaps matching TRBD2 (6 bases). Germline CDR1 SNHLY, CDR2 FYNNEI. V was cut by 4 bases and J by 0 bases, with 11 bases left in between. This CDR3 has 15 residues. The CDR3 loop reads CASSVGGTSTDTQYF. The DNA for the CDR3 is TGTGCCAGCAGTGTCGGGGGAACTAGCACAGATACGCAGTATTTT. Complete variable domain (other parts from reference TRBV2 and TRBJ2-3): EPEVTQTPSHQVTQMGQEVILRCVPISNHLYFYWYRQILGQKVEFLVSFYNNEISEKSEIFDDQFSVERPDGSNFTLKIRSTKLEDSAMYFCASSVGGTSTDTQYFGPGTRLTVL.

The J gene is TRBJ2-7, the V gene TRBV5-1, with D uncertain. CDR1 is SGHRS, CDR2 YFSETQ, per germline. Between the trimmed V and J ends, which lost 3 bases and 3 bases, there was a span of 16 bases. CDR3 length: 15 residues. As DNA, the CDR3 is TGCGCCAGCAGCTCCGGGCCCGGACGGAACTACGAGCAGTACTTC. Amino acid sequence: CASSSGPGRNYEQYF.

The chain is built from TRBV7-7 and TRBJ2-1; 8 nucleotides line up with TRBD1. Germline CDR1 reads SSHAT; CDR2 reads FNYEAQ (reference sequence). This CDR3 spans 15 amino acids. J was trimmed by 3 bases and V by 4 bases; bases with no gene match: 5. In nucleotides, the CDR3 is TGTGCCAGCAGCTCGGGGACAGGTCACTACAATGAGCAGTTCTTC. Encoded protein: CASSSGTGHYNEQFF.